Each of the 25 T cell receptor beta chains below was sequenced from the same sample in a study of cytomegalovirus exposure and HLA in healthy donors. 13 Jbeta primers and 60 Vbeta primers were used for the PCR. Here immunoSEQ multiplex PCR was the method, and the copy in TCRdb shows in-frame clones only, minus some. The data show fewer than 70,000 clones, about 74% seen once. Input material: PBMCs. The origin of the receptors is a woman in her fifties or sixties in good health and CMV-seropositive.

This chain uses TRBV4-2 with TRBJ2-2; TRBD2 matches 11 bases. The germline V gene has CDR1 LGHNA and CDR2 YNFKEQ. J was trimmed by 3 bases and V by 2 bases; bases with no gene match: 5. CDR3 length equals 17 residues. The chain's CDR3 is CASSQYTSGGDTGELFF. The CDR3 nucleotides read TGTGCCAGCAGCCAATACACTAGCGGGGGTGACACCGGGGAGCTGTTTTTT.

The chain carries TRBV20-1 and TRBJ2-7; D not resolved. V shed 6 bases and J shed 8 bases, with 11 bases lying between them. The CDR3 consists of 10 residues. CDR1 and CDR2 (germline): DFQATT, SNEGSKA (reference sequence). The CDR3 sequence: CSAFSKKQYF. The CDR3 DNA follows: TGCAGTGCGTTTAGTAAGAAGCAGTACTTC.

The V and J genes are TRBV29-1 and TRBJ1-3; perhaps TRBD1 as D (5 bases). V dropped 4 bases and J dropped 4 bases, with 8 bases sitting between them. Per the germline V gene, CDR1 is SQVTM and CDR2 is ANQGSEA. There are 12 residues in the CDR3. The CDR3 DNA reads as TGCAGCGTTGTAGGGGCAGGAAACACCATATATTTT. Encoded protein: CSVVGAGNTIYF.

The rearrangement joins TRBV18 to TRBJ2-3; no clear D. V lost 2 bases and J lost 3, with 6 bases in between. The germline gives CDR1 KGHSH, CDR2 LQKENI. The CDR3 contains 13 residues. DNA of the CDR3: TGTGCCAGCTCACCAGTTTCTACAGATACGCAGTATTTT. Translated: CASSPVSTDTQYF.

The chain is built from TRBV11-2 and TRBJ2-1; a weak D match, TRBD1 (5 bases). Germline-derived CDR1 and CDR2 are SGHAT and FQNNGV. V gave up 3 bases and J gave up 6 bases, with 15 bases separating them. This CDR3 region has 15 residues. The CDR3 DNA reads as TGTGCCAGCAGCTTCTCGACAGTAAAGGGCAATGAGCAGTTCTTC. As protein: CASSFSTVKGNEQFF. Drawing the rest from reference TRBV11-2 and TRBJ2-1, the complete variable domain is EAGVAQSPRYKIIEKRQSVAFWCNPISGHATLYWYQQILGQGPKLLIQFQNNGVVDDSQLPKDRFSAERLKGVDSTLKIQPAKLEDSAVYLCASSFSTVKGNEQFFGPGTRLTVL.

The chain joins TRBV2 to TRBJ2-7; D may be TRBD2 (6 bases). The CDR3 has 14 residues. Germline assignment: CDR1 SNHLY and CDR2 FYNNEI. Trimming took off 6 bases at V and 2 bases at J, with 14 bases between the two ends. The CDR3 region is CASSRGRSTYEQYF. The DNA of the CDR3 is TGTGCCAGCAGCCGGGGGAGATCTACCTACGAGCAGTACTTC.

J is TRBJ2-6 and V is TRBV19; 7 nucleotides match TRBD1. The length of the CDR3 is 18 residues. The V segment lost 4 bases and the J segment 0 bases; nucleotides outside the gene matches: 9. From germline, CDR1 is LNHDA and CDR2 SQIVND (reference sequence). DNA of the CDR3: TGTGCCAGTAGTACGACAGGGTCCTCATACTCTGGGGCCAACGTCCTGACTTTC. Its protein is CASSTTGSSYSGANVLTF.

The V and J genes are TRBV19 and TRBJ1-1; the D is unclear. CDR3 length equals 15 residues. Germline CDR1 is LNHDA and CDR2 is SQIVND (reference sequence). Trimming cost V 3 bases and J 0 bases, with 11 bases left between them. The CDR3 protein is CASSIENIMNTEAFF. As DNA, the CDR3 is TGTGCCAGTAGTATTGAGAATATCATGAACACTGAAGCTTTCTTT.

This clone was observed a few times. This chain links TRBV10-3 with TRBJ1-5, with TRBD1 matching over 8 bases. CDR1 ENHRY and CDR2 SYGVKD come from the germline V gene. There are 14 residues in the CDR3. J was trimmed by 6 bases and V by 4 bases; bases with no gene match: 5. The CDR3 DNA reads as TGTGCCATCAGTGGTGACAGGGGCGGTCAGCCCCAGCATTTT. Encoded protein: CAISGDRGGQPQHF.

This chain joins TRBV29-1 and TRBJ2-1; TRBD2 matches 9 bases. There are 14 residues in the CDR3. The germline V gene has CDR1 SQVTM and CDR2 ANQGSEA. V shed 4 bases and J 4 bases; nucleotides not matched to a gene: 5. The CDR3 reads CSVGTSDSYNEQFF. The DNA for the CDR3 is TGCAGCGTTGGGACTAGCGATTCATACAATGAGCAGTTCTTC.

This clone was detected a few times. The J gene is TRBJ1-1, the V gene TRBV11-1, with 7 positions matching TRBD1. V lost 5 bases, J lost 3 bases, and 3 bases stayed unmatched. CDR1 and CDR2 from the germline V gene are SGHAT and FQDESV (reference sequence). The CDR3 runs to 13 residues. The CDR3 is CASSQGTDTEAFF. CDR3 nucleotide sequence: TGTGCCAGCAGCCAGGGGACAGACACTGAAGCTTTCTTT. The variable domain in full, with the rest retrieved from reference TRBV11-1 and TRBJ1-1, is EAEVAQSPRYKITEKSQAVAFWCDPISGHATLYWYRQILGQGPELLVQFQDESVVDDSQLPKDRFSAERLKGVDSTLKIQPAELGDSAMYLCASSQGTDTEAFFGQGTRLTVV.

The V gene is TRBV12-5, the J gene TRBJ2-6, with no clear D. Deletions cut 10 bases from V and 0 bases from J, with 7 bases between. CDR1 and CDR2 from the germline V gene are LGHNT and FRNRAP. The CDR3 contains 13 residues. In nucleotides, the CDR3 is TGTGCTACCTCTGTCTCTGGGGCCAACGTCCTGACTTTC. This codes for CATSVSGANVLTF.

For the CDR3, the DNA is TGTGCCAGCAGTCCGCCGGGTGGGAGGGACAACGAGCAGTACTTC. Translating gives CASSPPGGRDNEQYF. The V and J genes are TRBV6-1 and TRBJ2-7; perhaps TRBD2 as D (7 bases). The V end was cut by 5 bases, the J end by 5 bases, with 19 bases between. Looked up from germline, CDR1 is MNHNS and CDR2 is SASEGT. CDR3 length: 15 residues.

The genes are TRBV5-4 and TRBJ1-2; D is undetermined. The CDR3 is made up of 15 amino acids. Trimming took off 0 bases at V and 2 bases at J, with 11 bases between the two ends. Per the germline V gene, CDR1 is SGHNT and CDR2 is YYREEE (reference sequence). The CDR3: CASSLVEGANYGYTF. The CDR3 bases are TGTGCCAGCAGCTTGGTTGAGGGAGCGAACTATGGCTACACCTTC.

The chain is built from TRBV30 and TRBJ2-7, with TRBD2 identical over 8 bases. The germline V gene encodes CDR1 GTSNPN and CDR2 SVGIG (reference sequence). Unmatched junction bases numbered 9, after V lost 2 bases and J lost 3 bases. The CDR3 is 15 amino acids. The DNA of the CDR3 is TGTGCCTGGAGTCCTCTTGGTAGCGGGATCTACGAGCAGTACTTC. Translated, it gives CAWSPLGSGIYEQYF. Full variable domain (outside the CDR3, taken from reference TRBV30 and TRBJ2-7): SQTIHQWPATLVQPVGSPLSLECTVEGTSNPNLYWYRQAAGRGLQLLFYSVGIGQISSEVPQNLSASRPQDRQFILSSKKLLLSDSGFYLCAWSPLGSGIYEQYFGPGTRLTVT.

This clone was seen a handful of times. The chain couples TRBV5-1 to TRBJ1-1; no reliable D call. The V gene's germline CDR1 is SGHRS and CDR2 YFSETQ. Deletions cut 4 bases from V and 4 bases from J, with 14 bases between. The CDR3 length is 14 residues. In DNA, the CDR3 is TGCGCCAGCAGCGTGGATGGTGGCGGCACTGAAGCTTTCTTT. Translating gives CASSVDGGGTEAFF.

The V call is TRBV19, the J call TRBJ1-5; D may be TRBD1 (6 bases). CDR3 length: 12 amino acids. CDR1 is LNHDA and CDR2 is SQIVND in the germline V gene (reference sequence). V was clipped by 10 bases and J by 7 bases, with 14 bases between them. The CDR3 region has the DNA TGTGCCACCCAGGGGATCGGACAGCCCCAGCATTTT. The encoded protein is CATQGIGQPQHF.

In its sample, this clone was seen a few times. J is TRBJ2-1 and V is TRBV7-8; 11 bases align to TRBD2. The V gene end was trimmed by 1 base and the J gene end by 8 bases; junction bases not matched to a gene: 4. The CDR3 is 15 amino acids. Germline V gene lookup returns CDR1 SGHVS and CDR2 FQNEAQ. The CDR3 DNA follows: TGTGCCAGCAGCTTAGAACTAGCGGGAGTTGATGAGCAGTTCTTC. Translation: CASSLELAGVDEQFF.

This chain uses TRBV2 with TRBJ1-2, with 9 nucleotides matching TRBD1. V lost 9 bases, J lost 2 bases, and 13 bases stayed unmatched. Looked up from germline, CDR1 is SNHLY and CDR2 is FYNNEI. The CDR3 has 16 amino acids. The CDR3 DNA reads as TGTGCCAGGTTAACGGGGACAGGGAGGAAAAACTATGGCTACACCTTC. Its translation: CARLTGTGRKNYGYTF. The whole variable domain, remainder taken from reference TRBV2 and TRBJ1-2, is EPEVTQTPSHQVTQMGQEVILRCVPISNHLYFYWYRQILGQKVEFLVSFYNNEISEKSEIFDDQFSVERPDGSNFTLKIRSTKLEDSAMYFCARLTGTGRKNYGYTFGSGTRLTVV.

V gene TRBV30 combines with J gene TRBJ2-1; a possible D gene is TRBD2 (5 bases). V was trimmed by 4 bases and J by 7 bases, leaving 20 bases between them. The germline gives CDR1 GTSNPN, CDR2 SVGIG (reference sequence). CDR3 size: 15 residues. DNA for the CDR3: TGTGCCTGGAAAGAAACGGCGAGGGCCCTGAATGAGCAGTTCTTC. Its translation: CAWKETARALNEQFF. Together with reference TRBV30 and TRBJ2-1, the CDR3 gives the full variable domain: SQTIHQWPATLVQPVGSPLSLECTVEGTSNPNLYWYRQAAGRGLQLLFYSVGIGQISSEVPQNLSASRPQDRQFILSSKKLLLSDSGFYLCAWKETARALNEQFFGPGTRLTVL.

The chain recombines TRBV5-1 with TRBJ2-2; weak D call: TRBD2 (6 bases). Trimming took 2 bases from V and 0 from J, leaving 11 bases between them. The CDR3 has 16 residues. Germline CDR1 and CDR2: SGHRS and YFSETQ. CDR3 sequence: CASSLFLASNTGELFF. DNA for the CDR3: TGCGCCAGCAGCTTATTTCTAGCGTCGAACACCGGGGAGCTGTTTTTT.

This chain uses TRBV12-5 with TRBJ1-2; 8 bases line up with TRBD1. In germline, CDR1 is LGHNT, CDR2 FRNRAP. V shed 3 bases and J 4 bases; nucleotides not matched to a gene: 4. CDR3 length: 14 amino acids. The DNA for the CDR3 is TGTGCTAGTGGTTTCACAGGGGGTTTCTATGGCTACACCTTC. Translated, it gives CASGFTGGFYGYTF.

The rearrangement joins TRBV9 to TRBJ1-1, with 7 bases lining up with TRBD1. The CDR3 totals 14 residues. The J segment lost 1 base and the V segment lost 4 bases, leaving 4 bases of the junction unmatched. Germline CDR1 and CDR2: SGDLS and YYNGEE. CDR3: CASSSRTGNTEAFF. CDR3 nucleotides: TGTGCCAGCAGCTCCCGGACAGGGAACACTGAAGCTTTCTTT.

The chain recombines TRBV18 with TRBJ2-1; tentative D call: TRBD1 (6 bases). The CDR3 consists of 13 residues. Trimming removed 2 bases at V and 5 bases at J, with 7 bases between. Germline CDR1 is KGHSH and CDR2 is LQKENI. The CDR3 DNA reads as TGTGCCAGCTCACCATACAGGGACAATGAGCAGTTCTTC. Its protein product is CASSPYRDNEQFF. Drawing the rest from reference TRBV18 and TRBJ2-1, the complete variable domain is NAGVMQNPRHLVRRRGQEARLRCSPMKGHSHVYWYRQLPEEGLKFMVYLQKENIIDESGMPKERFSAEFPKEGPSILRIQQVVRGDSAAYFCASSPYRDNEQFFGPGTRLTVL.

J is TRBJ2-3 and V is TRBV28, with D possibly TRBD2 on 6 matching bases. V was pared by 6 bases and J by 6 bases, with 25 bases between. There are 17 residues in the CDR3. Germline V gene data show CDR1 as MDHEN and CDR2 as SYDVKM. CDR3 DNA: TGTGCCAGCAGCACGATTCGGAGGGCGGGATATTTGGATACGCAGTATTTT. This encodes CASSTIRRAGYLDTQYF.